The 24 T cell receptor beta chains given below trace back to one sample, sequenced in a study of monozygotic twins with inflammatory bowel disease. Reanalyzing the 5' RACE reads, TCRdb keeps one entry per CDR3 protein, without DNA. The ten most abundant clones cover 2% to 3% of a sample with 400,000 to 500,000 distinct CDR3 sequences. Material for sequencing was blood. The receptor source for this set is a human donor with ulcerative colitis or Crohn's disease, or a healthy co-twin of an affected twin (not recorded which).

The V call is TRBV24-1, the J call TRBJ1-2. Germline CDR1 reads KGHDR; CDR2 reads SFDVKD. This CDR3 has 19 residues. CDR3 in amino acids: CATSGPRGTDSYPNYGYTF.

The V call is TRBV4-3, the J call TRBJ2-3; the TRBD1 assignment by TCRdb is unverifiable without DNA. The CDR3 runs 16 residues. Per the germline V gene, CDR1 is LGHNA and CDR2 is YSLEER. CDR3: CASTPEVGRYTDTQYF.

The genes are TRBV10-2 and TRBJ1-5; with no DNA, the TCRdb D assignment of TRBD1 cannot be verified. CDR1 and CDR2 (germline): WSHSY, SAAADI. This CDR3 has 15 amino acids. The CDR3 reads CASSESGTVNQPQHF.

V is TRBV5-1 and J is TRBJ2-5; TCRdb selects TRBD1, and the lack of DNA leaves this call unchecked. The CDR3 has 16 residues. The V gene's germline CDR1 is SGHRS and CDR2 YFSETQ. CDR3 residues: CASSLSGDRIQETQYF.

The genes are TRBV6-6 and TRBJ2-3. Per the germline V gene, CDR1 is MNHNY and CDR2 is SVGAGI (reference sequence). The CDR3 is 12 residues long. The CDR3 here is CASSYLADTQYF.

The J gene is TRBJ2-1, the V gene TRBV28; TCRdb returns TRBD2, unconfirmable since there is no DNA. This CDR3 comprises 13 residues. CDR1 is MDHEN and CDR2 is SYDVKM in the germline V gene. This chain's CDR3 is CASSLRESYEQFF.

The V call is TRBV7-2, the J call TRBJ1-6; there is no DNA to check the TCRdb D call of TRBD1. The germline V gene has CDR1 SGHTA and CDR2 FQGNSA. This CDR3 spans 17 amino acids. CDR3 loop: CASSLIAGQEFNSPLHF.

This chain joins TRBV9 and TRBJ2-7; TCRdb reports TRBD1, a call that lacks DNA to check it against. This CDR3 contains 14 residues. The germline V gene has CDR1 SGDLS and CDR2 YYNGEE. The CDR3 loop reads CASSVGRTSYEQYF. The variable domain in full, completed from reference TRBV9 and TRBJ2-7, reads DSGVTQTPKHLITATGQRVTLRCSPRSGDLSVYWYQQSLDQGLQFLIQYYNGEERAKGNILERFSAQQFPDLHSELNLSSLELGDSALYFCASSVGRTSYEQYFGPGTRLTVT.

This chain connects TRBV7-9 to TRBJ2-2. CDR3 length: 12 residues. Germline lookup yields CDR1 SEHNR and CDR2 FQNEAQ (reference sequence). CDR3 amino acids: CASTTQYGELFF.

V is TRBV19 and J is TRBJ1-2. Germline V gene sequence: CDR1 LNHDA, CDR2 SQIVND (reference sequence). This CDR3 spans 15 amino acids. The CDR3 loop is CASIGRPPKGYGYTF.

The CDR3 here is CASSLAGTENIQYF. V is TRBV11-2 and J is TRBJ2-4; TCRdb's D gene call, TRBD1, goes unchecked for lack of DNA. From germline, CDR1 is SGHAT and CDR2 FQNNGV. This CDR3 has 14 residues.

The chain's CDR3 is CASSLGTLNTDTQYF. This chain joins TRBV9 and TRBJ2-3; TCRdb designates TRBD2, a call that cannot be tested without DNA. Germline CDR1 and CDR2: SGDLS and YYNGEE. There are 15 residues in the CDR3.

The chain combines TRBV11-1 with TRBJ2-3; TCRdb indicates TRBD2, and absent DNA this call remains unverified. The germline gives CDR1 SGHAT, CDR2 FQDESV (reference sequence). The CDR3 contains 21 residues. The CDR3 loop reads CASSLTLAGAPGASRTDTQYF.

V and J are TRBV5-1 and TRBJ2-1; the D call of TRBD1 rests on TCRdb alone, since no DNA is present to check it. CDR1 is SGHRS and CDR2 is YFSETQ in the germline V gene. This CDR3 is 19 amino acids long. This CDR3 is CASSLNPGVLGGANNEQFF.

The V and J genes are TRBV20-1 and TRBJ1-1. Germline values: CDR1 DFQATT, CDR2 SNEGSKA (reference sequence). CDR3 size: 13 residues. CDR3: CSATTGLTGGRDF.

The chain is built from TRBV10-1 and TRBJ2-2; without DNA, the TCRdb call of TRBD1 cannot be checked. CDR1 and CDR2 (germline): WNHNN, SYGVQD (reference sequence). This CDR3 region has 16 residues. The CDR3 sequence is CASSDFQGQDTGELFF.

J is TRBJ2-2 and V is TRBV12-3 or TRBV12-4; TCRdb's D call, TRBD1, is unchecked because there is no DNA. CDR3 length: 14 residues. CDR3 in amino acids: CASLGQGNTGELFF.

The chain carries TRBV9 and TRBJ2-3. The CDR3 loop spans 12 amino acids. Germline V gene sequence: CDR1 SGDLS, CDR2 YYNGEE. CDR3 in amino acids: CASSRLKDTQYF.

J is TRBJ2-5 and V is TRBV30; the TCRdb D gene call, TRBD1, has no DNA to confirm it. The germline V gene encodes CDR1 GTSNPN and CDR2 SVGIG (reference sequence). The CDR3 runs to 15 residues. The CDR3 loop is CAWSVETGSGETQYF.

The V call is TRBV29-1, the J call TRBJ2-7; TCRdb outputs TRBD2, but without DNA this stays unchecked. The CDR3 spans 13 residues. Germline values: CDR1 SQVTM, CDR2 ANQGSEA. CDR3 in amino acids: CSVMGLLQIEQYF.

This chain uses TRBV7-3 with TRBJ1-2; TCRdb selects TRBD1, and the lack of DNA leaves this call unchecked. The V gene's germline CDR1 is SGHTA and CDR2 FQGTGA. The CDR3 loop spans 13 amino acids. The CDR3 region is CASSLTGQGGYTF.

The J gene is TRBJ2-3, the V gene TRBV20-1; TCRdb proposes TRBD1, but this gene call is untestable without DNA. Germline CDR1 DFQATT, CDR2 SNEGSKA (reference sequence). This CDR3 comprises 14 residues. CDR3 protein: CSADRGDYTDTQYF.

J is TRBJ2-2 and V is TRBV5-1; TCRdb outputs TRBD2, but without DNA this stays unchecked. Germline V gives CDR1 SGHRS, CDR2 YFSETQ. The CDR3 runs to 16 residues. The CDR3: CASSRLAGGNTGELFF.

The chain carries TRBV12-3 or TRBV12-4 and TRBJ2-5; the D call of TRBD1 rests on TCRdb alone, since no DNA is present to check it. The CDR3 extends over 15 amino acids. The CDR3 is CASSLRTGGSETQYF.